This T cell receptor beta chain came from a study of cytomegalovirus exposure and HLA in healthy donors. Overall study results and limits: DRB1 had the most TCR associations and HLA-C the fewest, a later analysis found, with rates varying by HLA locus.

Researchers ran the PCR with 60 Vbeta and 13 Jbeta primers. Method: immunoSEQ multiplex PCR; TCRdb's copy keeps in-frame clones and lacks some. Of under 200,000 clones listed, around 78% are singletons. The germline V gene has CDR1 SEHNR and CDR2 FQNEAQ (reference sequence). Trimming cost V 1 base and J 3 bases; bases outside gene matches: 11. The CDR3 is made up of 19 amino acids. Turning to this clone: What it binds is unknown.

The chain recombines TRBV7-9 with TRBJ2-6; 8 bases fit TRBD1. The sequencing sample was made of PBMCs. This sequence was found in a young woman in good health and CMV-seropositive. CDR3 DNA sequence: TGTGCCAGCAGCTTAGAGGGGGGCAGGGGGCCAAGTGGGGCCAACGTCCTGACTTTC. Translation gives CASSLEGGRGPSGANVLTF.